One sample yielded the 25 T cell receptor beta chains listed below, sequenced in a study of beta chain features in type 1 diabetes. Study-wide findings and caveats: Moderate but significant shortening of TCRB CDR3s was recorded in all four CD4+ subsets from Type 1 diabetes patients.

All of the isolated RNA was reverse transcribed, so expressed TCRB transcripts were sequenced. Method: immunoSEQ multiplex PCR; TCRdb's copy keeps in-frame clones and lacks some. The top ten clones hold about 0.7% of a sample with 65,000 to 85,000 clones, nearly 50% of them seen once. Antigens for these TCRs are unknown. Sequences were obtained from central memory CD4+ T cells from blood. The receptors stem from a young man with type 1 diabetes.

The J gene is TRBJ2-7, the V gene TRBV19, with a possible D match to TRBD2 (5 bases). The CDR3 sequence is 14 residues long. V lost 6 bases and J lost 6, with 18 bases in between. Germline V gives CDR1 LNHDA, CDR2 SQIVND (reference sequence). The CDR3 spells CASSDEGSSVEQYF. DNA of the CDR3: TGTGCCAGTAGCGACGAGGGATCCAGCGTCGAGCAGTACTTC. Based on the CDR3 plus reference TRBV19 and TRBJ2-7, the full variable domain is DGGITQSPKYLFRKEGQNVTLSCEQNLNHDAMYWYRQDPGQGLRLIYYSQIVNDFQKGDIAEGYSVSREKKESFPLTVTSAQKNPTAFYLCASSDEGSSVEQYFGPGTRLTVT.

This clone was seen more than once but under ten times. V usage is TRBV5-1 and J usage is TRBJ1-1; no clear D. The CDR3 has 15 amino acids. Germline CDR1 reads SGHRS; CDR2 reads YFSETQ. V lost 2 bases to trimming and J lost 1 base, with 12 bases between them. The CDR3 DNA sequence: TGCGCCAGCAGCTTACAGTCGTCAGGGAACACTGAAGCTTTCTTT. It translates to CASSLQSSGNTEAFF.

In its sample, this clone was seen a few times. The chain joins TRBV5-8 to TRBJ2-1; 7 nucleotides match TRBD1. The CDR3 totals 15 residues. Germline V CDR1 and CDR2: SGHTS, YDEGEE. Germline trimming cut 3 bases from V and 4 bases from J; bases unmatched to any gene: 7. The chain's CDR3 is CASSWDRDSYNEQFF. CDR3 DNA: TGTGCCAGCAGCTGGGACCGGGACAGTTACAATGAGCAGTTCTTC.

The chain links TRBV4-1 to TRBJ1-1, with a weak D call TRBD1 (6 bases). V lost 8 bases and J 0 bases, leaving 16 bases between the germline ends. The germline V gene has CDR1 MGHRA and CDR2 YSYEKL. The CDR3 extends over 15 amino acids. Here the CDR3 DNA reads TGCGCCAGCGGGCGGGGGCAGACTTTGAACACTGAAGCTTTCTTT. This sequence encodes CASGRGQTLNTEAFF.

This clone was detected only a few times. The chain links TRBV9 to TRBJ2-7; 12 nucleotides line up with TRBD2. Per the germline V gene, CDR1 is SGDLS and CDR2 is YYNGEE. The CDR3 spans 15 residues. Trimming at V came to 4 bases and at J to 5 bases, leaving 7 bases not matched to a gene. Written as DNA, the CDR3 is TGTGCCAGCAGCTCTCGGACTAGCGGGACTGACGAGCAGTACTTC. It codes for CASSSRTSGTDEQYF.

The chain is built from TRBV18 and TRBJ1-2; a possible D gene is TRBD1 (6 bases). The V and J ends lost 1 base and 6 bases respectively, with 12 bases between them. The CDR3 has 14 amino acids. CDR1 is KGHSH and CDR2 is LQKENI in the germline V gene. CDR3 sequence: CASSPLTGANGYTF. CDR3 nucleotides: TGTGCCAGCTCACCACTGACAGGCGCTAATGGCTACACCTTC.

The rearrangement uses TRBV15 and TRBJ1-2; maybe TRBD1 (5 bases). V was shortened by 5 bases and J by 8 bases, with 15 bases between the two germline ends. Germline CDR1 is LNHNV and CDR2 is YYDKDF (reference sequence). This CDR3 has 13 residues. The CDR3 protein is CATSARGGEGYTF. As DNA, the CDR3 is TGTGCCACCAGCGCGCGGGGAGGGGAGGGCTACACCTTC.

The V and J genes are TRBV2 and TRBJ1-4; D is perhaps TRBD1 (5 bases). The CDR3 loop spans 14 amino acids. Looked up from germline, CDR1 is SNHLY and CDR2 is FYNNEI. Trimming removed 3 bases at V and 3 bases at J, with 8 bases between. The CDR3 region is CASSDPTANEKLFF. As DNA, the CDR3 is TGTGCCAGCAGTGACCCGACAGCTAATGAAAAACTGTTTTTT.

The rearrangement links TRBV5-1 to TRBJ2-1, with D perhaps matching TRBD2 (5 bases). CDR1 SGHRS and CDR2 YFSETQ come from the germline V gene. Trimming stripped 4 bases from V and 1 base from J, with 15 bases between. CDR3 length: 16 amino acids. The CDR3 sequence: CASSAASSRSYNEQFF. CDR3 nucleotides: TGCGCCAGCAGCGCCGCATCTAGCAGATCCTACAATGAGCAGTTCTTC.

This clone was found once. This sequence joins TRBV10-2 and TRBJ1-2, with 8 bases fitting TRBD1. CDR3 length: 13 amino acids. Germline lookup yields CDR1 WSHSY and CDR2 SAAADI. The junction had 7 bases not matched to a gene; V was cut back by 6 bases and J by 7 bases. The CDR3 here is CASSQDRVAGYTF. DNA for the CDR3: TGCGCCAGCAGCCAGGACAGGGTTGCTGGCTACACCTTC.

The CDR3 is CATARGQGGEQYF. The CDR3 coding sequence is TGTGCTACCGCCCGGGGACAGGGGGGCGAGCAGTACTTC. The genes are TRBV12-5 and TRBJ2-7, with 11 bases fitting TRBD1. Germline assignment: CDR1 LGHNT and CDR2 FRNRAP. V shed 10 bases and J 6 bases; nucleotides not matched to a gene: 8. The CDR3 covers 13 residues.

The V gene is TRBV5-1, the J gene TRBJ2-1; a possible D gene is TRBD2 (5 bases). The CDR3 runs 15 residues. The germline V and J ends were trimmed by 1 base and 8 bases, with 16 bases remaining between them. Germline V lookup: CDR1 SGHRS, CDR2 YFSETQ. CDR3 amino acids: CASSLLSGDTDEQFF. The CDR3 nucleotides read TGCGCCAGCAGCTTGCTCTCCGGGGATACGGATGAGCAGTTCTTC. The complete variable domain, with remaining parts taken from reference TRBV5-1 and TRBJ2-1, reads KAGVTQTPRYLIKTRGQQVTLSCSPISGHRSVSWYQQTPGQGLQFLFEYFSETQRNKGNFPGRFSGRQFSNSRSEMNVSTLELGDSALYLCASSLLSGDTDEQFFGPGTRLTVL.

The chain recombines TRBV5-5 with TRBJ2-5; 12 bases line up with TRBD1. The V gene end was trimmed by 4 bases and the J gene end by 5 bases; junction bases not matched to a gene: 12. CDR3 length equals 17 residues. CDR1 and CDR2 (germline): SGHKS, YYEKEE (reference sequence). CDR3 amino acids: CASSPQPGTGGPETQYF. The CDR3 DNA reads as TGTGCCAGCAGCCCCCAACCCGGGACAGGGGGCCCGGAGACCCAGTACTTC. The complete variable domain, with remaining parts taken from reference TRBV5-5 and TRBJ2-5, reads DAGVTQSPTHLIKTRGQQVTLRCSPISGHKSVSWYQQVLGQGPQFIFQYYEKEERGRGNFPDRFSARQFPNYSSELNVNALLLGDSALYLCASSPQPGTGGPETQYFGPGTRLLVL.

The gene calls are TRBV5-4 and TRBJ2-2; 14 nucleotides align to TRBD2. The germline V gene encodes CDR1 SGHNT and CDR2 YYREEE (reference sequence). The J segment lost 4 bases and the V segment lost 5 bases, leaving 10 bases of the junction unmatched. The CDR3 contains 18 residues. The CDR3 is CASRSGTSGSSGTGELFF. CDR3 DNA sequence: TGTGCCAGCAGATCAGGGACTAGCGGGAGTTCGGGCACCGGGGAGCTGTTTTTT. The full variable domain, with the rest looked up from reference TRBV5-4 and TRBJ2-2, is ETGVTQSPTHLIKTRGQQVTLRCSSQSGHNTVSWYQQALGQGPQFIFQYYREEENGRGNFPPRFSGLQFPNYSSELNVNALELDDSALYLCASRSGTSGSSGTGELFFGEGSRLTVL.

This clone was detected only once. V gene TRBV2 combines with J gene TRBJ2-4; 10 bases map to TRBD2. This CDR3 has 14 residues. Looked up from germline, CDR1 is SNHLY and CDR2 is FYNNEI. J lost 7 bases, V lost 4 bases, and 4 bases had no gene match. The CDR3 DNA reads as TGTGCCAGCAGTGCTAGCGGGAGTAGCAACATTCAGTACTTC. It codes for CASSASGSSNIQYF.

The V gene is TRBV5-4, the J gene TRBJ2-7; 9 nucleotides match TRBD2. Trimming at V came to 0 bases and at J to 4 bases, leaving 8 bases not matched to a gene. The CDR3 is 16 amino acids. CDR1 SGHNT and CDR2 YYREEE come from the germline V gene (reference sequence). The CDR3, as DNA: TGTGCCAGCAGCTTGGCCGGGGGACTAGCCGGTTACGAGCAGTACTTC. Protein sequence: CASSLAGGLAGYEQYF.

The chain joins TRBV18 to TRBJ2-7; 12 positions match TRBD1. The CDR3 is 15 amino acids. Germline values: CDR1 KGHSH, CDR2 LQKENI. Trimming took 11 bases from V and 4 from J; bases not matched to a gene: 12. CDR3 protein: CAGILRDRGRYEQYF. CDR3 DNA sequence: TGTGCCGGCATACTCCGGGACAGGGGGCGTTACGAGCAGTACTTC.

This clone turned up a few times. The genes are TRBV11-3 and TRBJ1-1, with D perhaps TRBD1 (6 bases). Germline CDR1 and CDR2: SGHNT and YENEEA. Trimming stripped 4 bases from V and 7 bases from J, with 10 bases between. The CDR3 length is 12 residues. Here the CDR3 DNA reads TGTGCCAGCAGCTCGGACAGCAATGAAGCTTTCTTT. Its translation is CASSSDSNEAFF.

The chain uses TRBV19 and TRBJ2-3; 9 bases are shared with TRBD1. Trimming removed 4 bases from V and 3 bases from J; junction bases left unmatched: 5. The germline gives CDR1 LNHDA, CDR2 SQIVND (reference sequence). The CDR3 totals 15 residues. The CDR3 sequence is CASSNPGTGTDTQYF. The DNA for the CDR3 is TGTGCCAGTAGTAATCCCGGGACAGGGACAGATACGCAGTATTTT.

The gene calls are TRBV5-4 and TRBJ1-6, with 7 bases fitting TRBD1. There are 18 residues in the CDR3. The germline CDR1 and CDR2 sequences are SGHNT and YYREEE (reference sequence). V was pared by 3 bases and J by 7 bases, with 16 bases of the junction left unmatched. The CDR3 sequence is CASSSGQLSVGSNSPLHF. CDR3 bases: TGTGCCAGCAGCTCGGGACAGCTTTCAGTGGGCTCGAATTCACCCCTCCACTTT.

The J gene is TRBJ2-7, the V gene TRBV15, with 7 bases lining up with TRBD2. The germline CDR1 and CDR2 sequences are LNHNV and YYDKDF (reference sequence). The CDR3 sequence is 15 residues long. V shed 0 bases and J 4 bases; nucleotides not matched to a gene: 6. This CDR3 reads CATSREKGGGYEQYF. The CDR3 DNA follows: TGTGCCACCAGCAGAGAAAAGGGCGGGGGTTACGAGCAGTACTTC.

The chain uses TRBV15 and TRBJ1-2; 8 positions match TRBD1. CDR3 length: 17 residues. V gave up 5 bases and J gave up 8 bases; unmatched junction bases: 19. Germline V gene lookup returns CDR1 LNHNV and CDR2 YYDKDF (reference sequence). The CDR3 nucleotides read TGTGCCACCAGCGGACCGTCGTCGGACAGGGACCGAGACGGCTACACCTTC. It is translated as CATSGPSSDRDRDGYTF.

In its sample, this clone was seen a few times. The chain recombines TRBV18 with TRBJ2-5; D is possibly TRBD1 (6 bases). The CDR3 loop spans 15 amino acids. V was shortened by 7 bases and J by 1 base, with 16 bases between the two germline ends. CDR1 and CDR2 (germline): KGHSH, LQKENI. The CDR3 loop reads CASFASRGIQETQYF. CDR3 DNA: TGTGCCAGCTTTGCCTCAAGGGGGATCCAAGAGACCCAGTACTTC.

This chain's CDR3 is CASSYGTSSSYEQYF. In DNA, the CDR3 is TGTGCCAGCAGTTACGGGACTAGCAGCTCCTACGAGCAGTACTTC. The J gene is TRBJ2-7, the V gene TRBV6-5, with 9 bases aligning to TRBD2. CDR1 is MNHEY, CDR2 SVGAGI, per germline. The V gene end was trimmed by 2 bases and the J gene end by 0 bases; junction bases not matched to a gene: 2. CDR3 length: 15 residues.

This clone was observed a handful of times. This sequence joins TRBV2 and TRBJ1-1; maybe TRBD1 (5 bases). The CDR3 covers 12 residues. Germline V lookup: CDR1 SNHLY, CDR2 FYNNEI. The V end was cut by 6 bases, the J end by 4 bases, with 9 bases between. CDR3 nucleotides: TGTGCCAGCAGAGTGGGGGGCACTGAAGCTTTCTTT. Translated: CASRVGGTEAFF. Supplemented by reference TRBV2 and TRBJ1-1, the full variable domain reads EPEVTQTPSHQVTQMGQEVILRCVPISNHLYFYWYRQILGQKVEFLVSFYNNEISEKSEIFDDQFSVERPDGSNFTLKIRSTKLEDSAMYFCASRVGGTEAFFGQGTRLTVV.